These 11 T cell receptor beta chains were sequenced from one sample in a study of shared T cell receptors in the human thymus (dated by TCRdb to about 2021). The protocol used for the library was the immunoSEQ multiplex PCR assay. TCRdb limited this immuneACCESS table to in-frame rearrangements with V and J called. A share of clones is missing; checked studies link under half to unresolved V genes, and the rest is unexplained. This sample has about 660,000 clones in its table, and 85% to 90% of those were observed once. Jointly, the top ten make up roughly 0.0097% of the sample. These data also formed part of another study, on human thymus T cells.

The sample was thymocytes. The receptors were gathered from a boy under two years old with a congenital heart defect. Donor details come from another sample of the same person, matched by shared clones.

CDR3 amino acids: CASSPELAAGSSYNEQFF. In DNA, the CDR3 is TGCGCCAGCAGCCCGGAGCTAGCGGCGGGGAGCTCCTACAATGAGCAGTTCTTC. This sequence joins TRBV4-1 and TRBJ2-1; TRBD2 aligns across 7 bases. V shed 4 bases, J shed 0 bases, and the junction held 12 bases outside the gene matches. The CDR3 covers 18 residues. Per germline, CDR1 MGHRA and CDR2 YSYEKL.

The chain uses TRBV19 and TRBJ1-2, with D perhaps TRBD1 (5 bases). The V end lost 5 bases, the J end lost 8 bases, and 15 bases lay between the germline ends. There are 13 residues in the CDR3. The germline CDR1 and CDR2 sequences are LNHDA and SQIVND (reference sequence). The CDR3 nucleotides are TGTGCCAGTAGTGATACAGGCCTCGGGGGCTACACCTTC. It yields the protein CASSDTGLGGYTF. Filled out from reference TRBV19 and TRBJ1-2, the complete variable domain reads DGGITQSPKYLFRKEGQNVTLSCEQNLNHDAMYWYRQDPGQGLRLIYYSQIVNDFQKGDIAEGYSVSREKKESFPLTVTSAQKNPTAFYLCASSDTGLGGYTFGSGTRLTVV.

DNA for the CDR3: TGTGCCAGCAGCGTAGAAGGTGGCGGGCAGGGGGAGACCCAGTACTTC. Amino acid sequence: CASSVEGGGQGETQYF. The chain joins TRBV9 to TRBJ2-5; D possibly corresponds to TRBD1 (6 bases). The CDR3 extends over 16 amino acids. Trimming pared 0 bases from V and 5 bases from J, leaving 17 bases between. CDR1 is SGDLS and CDR2 is YYNGEE in the germline V gene.

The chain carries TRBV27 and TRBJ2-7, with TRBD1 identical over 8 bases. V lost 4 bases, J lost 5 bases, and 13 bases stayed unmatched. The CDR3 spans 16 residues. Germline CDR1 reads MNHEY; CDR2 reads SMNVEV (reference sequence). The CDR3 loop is CASSSDRGIPPHEQYF. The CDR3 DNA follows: TGTGCCAGCAGTTCTGACAGGGGTATCCCCCCCCACGAGCAGTACTTC.

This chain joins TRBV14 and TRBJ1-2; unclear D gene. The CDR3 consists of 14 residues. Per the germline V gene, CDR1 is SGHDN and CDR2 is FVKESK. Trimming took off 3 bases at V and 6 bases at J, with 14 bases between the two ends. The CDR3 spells CASSQNSLAHGYTF. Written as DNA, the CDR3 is TGTGCCAGCAGCCAGAACAGCCTCGCGCATGGCTACACCTTC.

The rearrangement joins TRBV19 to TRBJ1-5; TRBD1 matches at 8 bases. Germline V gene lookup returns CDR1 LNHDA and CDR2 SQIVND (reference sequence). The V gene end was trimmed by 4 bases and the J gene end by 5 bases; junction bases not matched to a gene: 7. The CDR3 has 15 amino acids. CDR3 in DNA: TGTGCCAGTAGTAGCAAGGACAGGGTAGATCAGCCCCAGCATTTT. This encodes CASSSKDRVDQPQHF.

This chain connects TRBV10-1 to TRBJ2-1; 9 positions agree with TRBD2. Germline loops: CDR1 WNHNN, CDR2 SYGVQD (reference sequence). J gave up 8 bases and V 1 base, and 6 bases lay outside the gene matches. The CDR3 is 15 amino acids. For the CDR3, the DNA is TGCGCCAGCAGTGAGTGGCGGGAGGGCCACGATGAGCAGTTCTTC. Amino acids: CASSEWREGHDEQFF.

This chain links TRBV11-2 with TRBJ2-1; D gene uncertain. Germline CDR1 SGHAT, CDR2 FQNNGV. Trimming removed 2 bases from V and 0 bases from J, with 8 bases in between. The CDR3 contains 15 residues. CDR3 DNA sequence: TGTGCCAGCAGCTTACACTTAATCTCCTACAATGAGCAGTTCTTC. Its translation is CASSLHLISYNEQFF.

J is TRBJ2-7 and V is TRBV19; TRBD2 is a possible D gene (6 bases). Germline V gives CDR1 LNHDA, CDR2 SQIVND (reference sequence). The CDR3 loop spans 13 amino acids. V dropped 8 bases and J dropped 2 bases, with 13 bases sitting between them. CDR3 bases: TGTGCCAGTGCGCGGGACCGTGCCTACGAGCAGTACTTC. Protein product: CASARDRAYEQYF.

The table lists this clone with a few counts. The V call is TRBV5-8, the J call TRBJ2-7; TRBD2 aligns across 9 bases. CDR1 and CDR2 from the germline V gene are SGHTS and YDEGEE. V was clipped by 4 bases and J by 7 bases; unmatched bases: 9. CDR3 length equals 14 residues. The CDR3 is CASSPGSSGIEQYF. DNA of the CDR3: TGTGCCAGCAGCCCCGGTTCTAGCGGGATTGAGCAGTACTTC.

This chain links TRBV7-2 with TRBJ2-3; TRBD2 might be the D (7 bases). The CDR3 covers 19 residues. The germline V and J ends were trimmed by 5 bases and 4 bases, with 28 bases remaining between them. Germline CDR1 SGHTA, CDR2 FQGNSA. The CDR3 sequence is CASSPRWGRLRGRADTQYF. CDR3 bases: TGTGCCAGCAGCCCCCGATGGGGGCGGCTACGGGGGAGGGCAGATACGCAGTATTTT.